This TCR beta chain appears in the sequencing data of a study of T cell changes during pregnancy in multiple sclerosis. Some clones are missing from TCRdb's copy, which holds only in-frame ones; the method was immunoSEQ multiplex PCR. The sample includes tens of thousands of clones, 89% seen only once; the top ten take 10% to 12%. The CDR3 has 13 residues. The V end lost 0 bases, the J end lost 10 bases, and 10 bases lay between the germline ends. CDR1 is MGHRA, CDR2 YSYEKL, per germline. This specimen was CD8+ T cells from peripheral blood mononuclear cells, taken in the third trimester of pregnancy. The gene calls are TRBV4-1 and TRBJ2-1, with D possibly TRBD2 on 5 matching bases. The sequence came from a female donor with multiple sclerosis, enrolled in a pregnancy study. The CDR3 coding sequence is TGCGCCAGCAGCCAAGATCCGGGATTCGAGCAGTTCTTC. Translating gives CASSQDPGFEQFF.